The 9 T cell receptor beta chains below come from one sample, sequenced in a study of CD8+ T cells in alopecia areata. Once RNA had been extracted, it was reverse transcribed into cDNA to act as the sequencing template. Sequenced by immunoSEQ multiplex PCR; TCRdb stores in-frame clones only, minus some. The table shows roughly 200,000 clones, with roughly 53% occurring only once. Treatment given: oral pan-JAK inhibitor, 5-10 mg twice daily. This sample comprised CD8+ T cells sorted from blood, obtained at week 24, from a patient treated with tofacitinib. The receptor set was obtained from a human donor with alopecia areata.

The gene calls are TRBV5-1 and TRBJ2-1, with D possibly called TRBD1 or TRBD2 (5 bases each). The V end was cut by 7 bases, the J end by 0 bases, with 17 bases between. CDR3 length: 16 amino acids. Germline V gene data show CDR1 as SGHRS and CDR2 as YFSETQ. CDR3 protein: CASLMDGASSYNEQFF. The CDR3, as DNA: TGCGCCAGCTTGATGGACGGGGCAAGCTCCTACAATGAGCAGTTCTTC.

This clone has a handful of counts. The rearrangement links TRBV7-2 to TRBJ2-2; D gene unclear. Germline V CDR1 and CDR2: SGHTA, FQGNSA. Deletions cut 0 bases from V and 7 bases from J, with 0 bases between. The CDR3 is 11 amino acids. The CDR3 region is CASSLAGELFF. Here the CDR3 DNA reads TGTGCCAGCAGCTTAGCCGGGGAGCTGTTTTTT.

This clone has a handful of counts. The chain is built from TRBV30 and TRBJ2-1, with 10 nucleotides matching TRBD2. Germline loops: CDR1 GTSNPN, CDR2 SVGIG (reference sequence). The ends lost 1 base at V and 4 bases at J; junction bases unmatched: 4. The CDR3 sequence is 15 residues long. This chain's CDR3 is CAWSDLAGGYNEQFF. In DNA form, the CDR3 reads TGTGCCTGGAGTGACTTAGCGGGGGGATACAATGAGCAGTTCTTC.

The rearrangement joins TRBV7-9 to TRBJ1-2, with 9 bases matching TRBD1. V trimming: 2 bases; J trimming: 4 bases; junction bases outside the gene matches: 8. The CDR3 has 16 amino acids. CDR1 is SEHNR and CDR2 is FQNEAQ in the germline V gene (reference sequence). The CDR3 nucleotides read TGTGCCAGCAGCTTAAGTGAGACAGGGGGTTCCTATGGCTACACCTTC. Its translation is CASSLSETGGSYGYTF. Using reference TRBV7-9 and TRBJ1-2 for the parts outside the CDR3, the full variable domain is DTGVSQNPRHKITKRGQNVTFRCDPISEHNRLYWYRQTLGQGPEFLTYFQNEAQLEKSRLLSDRFSAERPKGSFSTLEIQRTEQGDSAMYLCASSLSETGGSYGYTFGSGTRLTVV.

The V call is TRBV27, the J call TRBJ2-2, with unresolved D. The CDR3 runs to 14 residues. Looked up from germline, CDR1 is MNHEY and CDR2 is SMNVEV (reference sequence). The ends were cut back, 7 bases at V and 0 bases at J, with 9 bases in the middle. The DNA of the CDR3 is TGTGCCAGCAAATCTAGGGCGAACACCGGGGAGCTGTTTTTT. Amino acids: CASKSRANTGELFF.

The chain couples TRBV7-2 to TRBJ2-3; D remains unclear. Per germline, CDR1 SGHTA and CDR2 FQGNSA. The CDR3 is made up of 14 amino acids. V lost 7 bases and J lost 6, with 17 bases in between. Written as DNA, the CDR3 is TGTGCCAGCACACCTCTTGTGGGTGCGGATACGCAGTATTTT. Translation gives CASTPLVGADTQYF.

The chain links TRBV5-1 to TRBJ2-7, with 7 positions matching TRBD1. The germline CDR1 and CDR2 sequences are SGHRS and YFSETQ. Trimming at V came to 4 bases and at J to 4 bases, leaving 5 bases not matched to a gene. This CDR3 spans 13 amino acids. The CDR3 nucleotides are TGCGCCAGCAGCGGCGACAGGGTGTACGAGCAGTACTTC. Encoded protein: CASSGDRVYEQYF.

This clone has only one observation. This chain connects TRBV11-2 to TRBJ1-1; possible D gene TRBD1, 6 bases. The CDR3 length is 12 residues. Germline assignment: CDR1 SGHAT and CDR2 FQNNGV. With 5 bases removed from V and 8 bases from J, the gap between germline ends came to 12 bases. The CDR3 coding sequence is TGTGCCAGCAGCCGGTCCACAGGGGAAGCTTTCTTT. Translated: CASSRSTGEAFF. Full variable domain (outside the CDR3, taken from reference TRBV11-2 and TRBJ1-1): EAGVAQSPRYKIIEKRQSVAFWCNPISGHATLYWYQQILGQGPKLLIQFQNNGVVDDSQLPKDRFSAERLKGVDSTLKIQPAKLEDSAVYLCASSRSTGEAFFGQGTRLTVV.

V is TRBV4-3 and J is TRBJ2-7; 8 positions agree with TRBD1. Germline V gene sequence: CDR1 LGHNA, CDR2 YSLEER. The CDR3 covers 15 residues. The V and J ends lost 0 bases and 2 bases, in that order; junction bases with no gene match: 3. CDR3 coding DNA: TGCGCCAGCAGCCAAGACCGGACAGGGACCTACGAGCAGTACTTC. It encodes CASSQDRTGTYEQYF.